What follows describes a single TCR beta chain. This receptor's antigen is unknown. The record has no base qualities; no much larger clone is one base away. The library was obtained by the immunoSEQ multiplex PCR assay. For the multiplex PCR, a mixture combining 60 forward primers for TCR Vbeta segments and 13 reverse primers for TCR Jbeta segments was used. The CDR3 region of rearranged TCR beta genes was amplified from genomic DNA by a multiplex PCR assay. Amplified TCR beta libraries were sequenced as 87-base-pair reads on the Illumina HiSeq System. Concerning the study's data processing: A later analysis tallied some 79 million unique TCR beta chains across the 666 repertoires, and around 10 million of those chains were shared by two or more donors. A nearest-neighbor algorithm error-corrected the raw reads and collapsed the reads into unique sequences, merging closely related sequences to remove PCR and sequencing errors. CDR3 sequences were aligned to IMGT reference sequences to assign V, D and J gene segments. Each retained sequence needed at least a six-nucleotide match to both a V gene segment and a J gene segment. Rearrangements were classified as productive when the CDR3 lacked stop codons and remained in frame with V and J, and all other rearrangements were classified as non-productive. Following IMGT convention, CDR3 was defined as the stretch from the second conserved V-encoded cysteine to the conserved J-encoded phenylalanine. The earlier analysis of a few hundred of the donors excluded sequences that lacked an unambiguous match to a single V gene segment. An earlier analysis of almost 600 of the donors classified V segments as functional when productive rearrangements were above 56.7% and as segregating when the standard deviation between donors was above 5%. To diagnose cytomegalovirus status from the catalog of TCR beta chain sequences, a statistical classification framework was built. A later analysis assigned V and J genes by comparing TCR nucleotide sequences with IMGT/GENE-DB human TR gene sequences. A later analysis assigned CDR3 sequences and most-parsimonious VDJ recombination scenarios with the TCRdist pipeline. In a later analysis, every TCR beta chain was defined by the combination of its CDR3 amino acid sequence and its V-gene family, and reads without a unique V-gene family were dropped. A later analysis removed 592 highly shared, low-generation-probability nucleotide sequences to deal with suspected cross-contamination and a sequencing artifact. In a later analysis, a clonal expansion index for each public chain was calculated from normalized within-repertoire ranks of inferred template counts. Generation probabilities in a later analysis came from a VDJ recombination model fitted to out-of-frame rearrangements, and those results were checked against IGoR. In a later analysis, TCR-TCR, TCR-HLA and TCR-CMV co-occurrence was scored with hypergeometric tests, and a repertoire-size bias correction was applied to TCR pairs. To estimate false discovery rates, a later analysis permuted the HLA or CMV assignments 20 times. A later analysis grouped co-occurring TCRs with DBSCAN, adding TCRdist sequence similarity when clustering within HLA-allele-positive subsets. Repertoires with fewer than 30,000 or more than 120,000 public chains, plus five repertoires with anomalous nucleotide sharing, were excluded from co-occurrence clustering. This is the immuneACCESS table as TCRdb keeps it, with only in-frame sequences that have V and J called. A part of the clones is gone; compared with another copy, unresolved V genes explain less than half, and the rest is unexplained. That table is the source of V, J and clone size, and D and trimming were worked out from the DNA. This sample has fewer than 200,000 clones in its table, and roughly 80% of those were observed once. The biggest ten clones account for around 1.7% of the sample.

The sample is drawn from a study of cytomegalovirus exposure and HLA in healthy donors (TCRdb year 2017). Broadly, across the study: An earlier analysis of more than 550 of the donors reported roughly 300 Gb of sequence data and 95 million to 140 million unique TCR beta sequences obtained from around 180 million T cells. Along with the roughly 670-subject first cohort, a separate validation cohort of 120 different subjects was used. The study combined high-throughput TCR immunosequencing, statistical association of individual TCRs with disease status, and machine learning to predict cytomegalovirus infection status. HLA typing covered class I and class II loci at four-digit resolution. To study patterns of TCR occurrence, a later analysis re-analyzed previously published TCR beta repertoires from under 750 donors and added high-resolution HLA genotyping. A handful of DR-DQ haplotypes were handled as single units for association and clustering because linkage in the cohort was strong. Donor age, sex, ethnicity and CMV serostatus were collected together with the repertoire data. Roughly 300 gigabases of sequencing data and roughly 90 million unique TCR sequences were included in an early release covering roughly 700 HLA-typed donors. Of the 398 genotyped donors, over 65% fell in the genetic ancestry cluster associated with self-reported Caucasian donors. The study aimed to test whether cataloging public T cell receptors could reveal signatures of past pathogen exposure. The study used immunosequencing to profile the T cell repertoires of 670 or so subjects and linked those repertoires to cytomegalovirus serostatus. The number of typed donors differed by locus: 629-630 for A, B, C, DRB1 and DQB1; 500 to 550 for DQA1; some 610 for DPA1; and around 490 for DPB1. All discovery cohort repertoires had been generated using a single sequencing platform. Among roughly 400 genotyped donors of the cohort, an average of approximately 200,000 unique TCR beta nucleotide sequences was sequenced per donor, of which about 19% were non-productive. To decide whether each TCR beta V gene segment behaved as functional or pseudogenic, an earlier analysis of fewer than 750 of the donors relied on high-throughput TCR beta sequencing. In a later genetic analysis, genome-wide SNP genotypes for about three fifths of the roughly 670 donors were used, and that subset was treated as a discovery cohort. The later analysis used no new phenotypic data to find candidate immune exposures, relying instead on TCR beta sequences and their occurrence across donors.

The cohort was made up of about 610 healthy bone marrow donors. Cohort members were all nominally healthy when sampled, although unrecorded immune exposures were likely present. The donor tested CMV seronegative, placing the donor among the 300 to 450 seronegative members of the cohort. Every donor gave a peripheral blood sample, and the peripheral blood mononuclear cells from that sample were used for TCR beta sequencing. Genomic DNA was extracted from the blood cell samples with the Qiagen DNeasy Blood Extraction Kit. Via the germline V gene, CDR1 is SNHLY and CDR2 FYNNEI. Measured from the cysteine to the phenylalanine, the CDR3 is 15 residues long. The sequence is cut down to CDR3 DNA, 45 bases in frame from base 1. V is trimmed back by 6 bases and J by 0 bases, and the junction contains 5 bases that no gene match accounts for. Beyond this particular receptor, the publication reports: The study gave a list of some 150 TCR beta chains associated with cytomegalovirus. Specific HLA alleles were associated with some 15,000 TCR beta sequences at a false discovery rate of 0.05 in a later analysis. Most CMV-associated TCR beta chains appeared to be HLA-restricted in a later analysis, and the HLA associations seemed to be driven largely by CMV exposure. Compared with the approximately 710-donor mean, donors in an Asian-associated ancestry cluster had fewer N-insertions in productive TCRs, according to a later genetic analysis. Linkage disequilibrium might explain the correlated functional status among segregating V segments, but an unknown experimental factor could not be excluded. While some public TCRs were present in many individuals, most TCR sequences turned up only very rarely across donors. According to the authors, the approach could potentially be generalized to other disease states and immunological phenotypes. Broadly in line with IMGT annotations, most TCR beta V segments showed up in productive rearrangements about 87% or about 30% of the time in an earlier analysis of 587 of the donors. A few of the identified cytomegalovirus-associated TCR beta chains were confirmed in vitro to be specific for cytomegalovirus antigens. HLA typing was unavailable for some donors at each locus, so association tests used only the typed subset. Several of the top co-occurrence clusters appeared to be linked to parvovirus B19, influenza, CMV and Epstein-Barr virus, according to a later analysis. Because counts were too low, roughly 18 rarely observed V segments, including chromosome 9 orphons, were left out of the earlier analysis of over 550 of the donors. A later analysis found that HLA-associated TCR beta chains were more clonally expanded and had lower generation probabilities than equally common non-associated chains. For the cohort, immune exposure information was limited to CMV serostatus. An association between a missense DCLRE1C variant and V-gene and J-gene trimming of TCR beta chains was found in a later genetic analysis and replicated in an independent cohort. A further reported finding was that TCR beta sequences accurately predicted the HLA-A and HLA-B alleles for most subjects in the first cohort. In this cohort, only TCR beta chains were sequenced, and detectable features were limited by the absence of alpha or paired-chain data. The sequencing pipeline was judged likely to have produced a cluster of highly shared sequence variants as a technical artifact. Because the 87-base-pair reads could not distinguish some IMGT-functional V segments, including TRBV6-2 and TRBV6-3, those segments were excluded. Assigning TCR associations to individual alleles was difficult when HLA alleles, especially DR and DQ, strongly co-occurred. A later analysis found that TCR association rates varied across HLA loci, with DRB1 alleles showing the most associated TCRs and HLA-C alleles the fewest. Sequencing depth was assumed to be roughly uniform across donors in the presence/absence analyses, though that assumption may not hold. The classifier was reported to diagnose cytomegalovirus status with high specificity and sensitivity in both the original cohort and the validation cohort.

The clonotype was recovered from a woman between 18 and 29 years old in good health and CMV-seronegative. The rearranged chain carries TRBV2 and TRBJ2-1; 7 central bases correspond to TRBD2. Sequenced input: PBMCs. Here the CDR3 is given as CASSVAGLSYNEQFF. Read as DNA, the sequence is TGTGCCAGCAGCGTAGCGGGCCTCTCCTACAATGAGCAGTTCTTC.